This T cell receptor (beta chain) appears in the sequencing data of a study of graft-versus-host responses after intestinal transplantation (dated by TCRdb to about 2021). Background on the whole study: The transplants that recipients got were multivisceral, liver-intestinal, or isolated intestinal. To identify alloreactive clones, pre-transplant mixed lymphocyte reaction products were sequenced and then compared with unstimulated pre-transplant donor and recipient T cells. Instead of going to the commercial service, samples from a few later patients were sequenced in-house on an Illumina MiSeq and processed with MiXCR. Of the 20 to 30 intestinal transplant recipients enrolled in the cohort, one of whom was a retransplant, a few patients without pretransplant specimens were excluded. After intestinal transplantation, graft-versus-host and host-versus-graft alloreactive T cell clones in the graft, circulation and bone marrow were tracked using bulk TCR-beta CDR3 sequencing. Donor T cell macrochimerism was defined as a peak of at least 4% donor T cells among recipient peripheral blood mononuclear cells. Anti-thymocyte globulin induction was given to all recipients, followed by maintenance tacrolimus and steroids for two to four years. Findings and caveats that apply to the study as a whole: High GvH to HvG T cell clonal ratios were observed in the allografts of patients with donor T cell macrochimerism. Early after transplant, peak levels of circulating GvH clones were associated with declines in HvG clones. GvH clones were found in recipient bone marrow, and some of the GvH clones appeared earlier in ileal mucosa or blood, which is consistent with an intestinal mucosal origin. The relatively low number and heterogeneity of intestinal transplant patients limited the conclusions.

The time point label, read with the paper, signifies: cells obtained before transplantation from donor or recipient. CD3+CD4+ and CD3+CD8+ populations were FACS-sorted from unstimulated pre-transplant donor and recipient cells taken from spleen or lymph nodes. Library generation was performed with the immunoSEQ multiplex PCR assay. For most patients, genomic DNA was isolated using the Qiagen DNeasy Blood and Tissue Kit and was shipped frozen to Adaptive Biotechnologies for TCR sequencing. High-throughput TCR-beta CDR3 sequencing of genomic DNA from most patients was performed by Adaptive Biotechnologies. On the authors' methods: TCR sequencing data were retrieved from Adaptive's ImmunoSEQ software for 15 to 20 patients, whereas a few other patients were processed with MiXCR and VDJtools. To correct CD4 versus CD8 sorting errors, sequences present in both subsets at a frequency ratio below 5:1 were removed. CDR3 nucleotide sequences shared between donor and recipient were removed because the origin of such sequences could not be assigned. To be classed as alloreactive, a clone needed at least 2-fold expansion over unstimulated cells and a minimum CFSE-low frequency of 0.002% (template counts) or 0.001% (read counts). A clone was considered mappable if detected in the sequenced pre-transplant spleen, lymph node, or MLR CFSE-low populations of the donor or recipient. The cumulative frequency of alloreactive clones was calculated as a percentage of all sequences, weighted by copy number. TCRdb's version of the immuneACCESS table is confined to in-frame rearrangements and falls short of the full clone set. An unresolved V gene accounts for under half of the shortfall where checked; the remainder is of unknown origin. The V and J calls and clone size come from that table; D and trimming were worked out from the DNA. The sample yields about 90,000 clones; just under 95% were counted once. 0.4% to 0.6% of the sample is in the top ten clones.

On this clone itself: Its antigen remains undetermined. No per-base quality is available; no much larger clone lies one base away.

The TCR was taken from a human donor who received an intestinal transplant. The source material was unstimulated CD8+ T cells sorted from spleen or lymph node cells, sampled before intestinal transplant.

In nucleotide form, the sequence is TGTGCCAGCAGCGTAGGGGGCAGCGGCAATCAGCCCCAGCATTTT. Its translation is CASSVGGSGNQPQHF. The chain uses TRBV9 and TRBJ1-5; TRBD1 is a possible D gene, resting on 5 matching bases. The CDR3 contains 15 residues, cysteine and phenylalanine counted. The CDR3 DNA has 45 bases and is translated from base 1. V and J lose 0 bases and 2 bases, and a span of 9 bases separates them. CDR1 and CDR2 were assigned from the germline V gene as SGDLS and YYNGEE. The entire variable domain, with the stretches around the CDR3 drawn from the reference TRBV9 and TRBJ1-5 proteins, is DSGVTQTPKHLITATGQRVTLRCSPRSGDLSVYWYQQSLDQGLQFLIQYYNGEERAKGNILERFSAQQFPDLHSELNLSSLELGDSALYFCASSVGGSGNQPQHFGDGTRLSIL.